The next 26 T cell receptor beta chains were all read from a single sample in a study of CD8 T cells in ankylosing spondylitis. TCRdb reanalysed the 5' RACE reads using MiXCR and keeps one entry per CDR3 protein. The sample gives approximately 140,000 distinct CDR3 sequences, around 43% of which show up once; approximately 14% is in the top ten. The specimen sequenced was synovial fluid, either unsorted or a sorted T cell fraction (not recorded which). The origin of the receptors is a male donor with ankylosing spondylitis.

By frequency in the sample, this clonotype is medium-sized. The rearrangement uses TRBV6-2 or TRBV6-3 and TRBJ1-4; D is ambiguous. Germline V gene data show CDR1 as MNHEY and CDR2 as SVGEGT. CDR3 length: 15 amino acids. The V end lost 8 bases, the J end lost 3 bases, and 16 bases lay between the germline ends. The CDR3 nucleotides are TGTGCCAGCGCAGACTTGGGAACAGCTAATGAAAAACTGTTTTTT. Its protein product is CASADLGTANEKLFF.

On this clonotype itself: Possible read error: a much larger clone is one base away. Since no conserved phenylalanine or tryptophan closes the CDR3, a read error is the likely cause. This chain connects TRBV5-1 to TRBJ1-4; the D is unclear. V lost 4 bases to trimming and J lost 10 bases, with 17 bases between them. The CDR3 sequence is 14 residues long. The V gene's germline CDR1 is SGHRS and CDR2 YFSETQ. Here the CDR3 DNA reads TGCGCCAGCAGCCGAGGGCCCGGTGTAGGAAAACTGTTTCTT. Translated, it gives CASSRGPGVGKLFL.

The chain combines TRBV4-1 with TRBJ2-1; 7 bases agree with TRBD2. This CDR3 is 14 amino acids long. V shed 0 bases, J shed 9 bases, and the junction held 5 bases outside the gene matches. The V gene's germline CDR1 is MGHRA and CDR2 YSYEKL. CDR3 nucleotides: TGCGCCAGCAGCCAAGACCCCGGGAGGCCTGAGCAGTTCTTC. Its protein product is CASSQDPGRPEQFF.

The rearrangement links TRBV11-2 to TRBJ2-4, with no clear D. V gave up 4 bases and J gave up 0 bases, with 16 bases separating them. The germline V gene has CDR1 SGHAT and CDR2 FQNNGV. This CDR3 comprises 17 residues. In nucleotides, the CDR3 is TGTGCCAGCAGCTCGCCCCCCATAGTTGTAGCCAAAAACATTCAGTACTTC. Residues: CASSSPPIVVAKNIQYF. The full variable domain, completed using reference TRBV11-2 and TRBJ2-4, is EAGVAQSPRYKIIEKRQSVAFWCNPISGHATLYWYQQILGQGPKLLIQFQNNGVVDDSQLPKDRFSAERLKGVDSTLKIQPAKLEDSAVYLCASSSPPIVVAKNIQYFGAGTRLSVL.

The CDR3 coding sequence is TGTGCCAGCAGTTTTTTTCGCCCGGGACAGGGGACAGATACGCAGTATTTT. This translates into CASSFFRPGQGTDTQYF. J is TRBJ2-3 and V is TRBV28, with TRBD1 matching 10 bases. The germline CDR1 and CDR2 sequences are MDHEN and SYDVKM. This CDR3 has 17 residues. Unmatched junction bases numbered 9, after V lost 3 bases and J lost 3 bases. The variable domain in full, completed from reference TRBV28 and TRBJ2-3, reads DVKVTQSSRYLVKRTGEKVFLECVQDMDHENMFWYRQDPGLGLRLIYFSYDVKMKEKGDIPEGYSVSREKKERFSLILESASTNQTSMYLCASSFFRPGQGTDTQYFGPGTRLTVL.

Only a few counts were recorded for this clonotype. CDR3 protein: CASREDRAYEQYF. Written as DNA, the CDR3 is TGTGCCAGCAGAGAGGACAGAGCCTACGAGCAGTACTTC. The gene calls are TRBV12-3 or TRBV12-4 and TRBJ2-7; weak D call: TRBD1 (6 bases). V was cut by 6 bases and J by 2 bases, with 11 bases left in between. The CDR3 length is 13 residues.

The rearrangement uses TRBV6-4 and TRBJ2-3, with a weak D call TRBD2 (7 bases). Trimming removed 2 bases from V and 7 bases from J, with 16 bases in between. The germline CDR1 and CDR2 sequences are MRHNA and SNTAGT. The CDR3 length is 15 residues. CDR3 residues: CASSDGEGGLNTQYF. The CDR3 DNA reads TGTGCCAGCAGTGACGGCGAGGGGGGGCTTAATACGCAGTATTTT.

Only a few counts were recorded for this clonotype. This chain joins TRBV12-3 or TRBV12-4 and TRBJ2-7; the D is unclear. This CDR3 comprises 12 residues. V was trimmed by 4 bases and J by 3 bases, leaving 7 bases between them. The CDR3 is CASSSTLYEQYF. CDR3 nucleotide sequence: TGTGCCAGCAGTTCAACCCTCTACGAGCAGTACTTC.

This rearrangement joins TRBV30 to TRBJ2-1, with 10 nucleotides matching TRBD2. The ends lost 5 bases at V and 0 bases at J; junction bases unmatched: 4. Germline V gene lookup returns CDR1 GTSNPN and CDR2 SVGIG (reference sequence). CDR3 length: 15 amino acids. CDR3 amino acids: CAWLGLASSYNEQFF. CDR3 nucleotide sequence: TGTGCCTGGCTGGGACTAGCGAGCTCCTACAATGAGCAGTTCTTC.

This clonotype was seen more than once but under ten times. This chain links TRBV7-3 with TRBJ1-1, with 9 bases identical to TRBD1. Germline values: CDR1 SGHTA, CDR2 FQGTGA. The CDR3 runs to 16 residues. The V segment lost 5 bases and the J segment 1 base; nucleotides outside the gene matches: 8. The CDR3 DNA sequence: TGTGCCAGCAGCCGATGGACAGGGGACGAGAACACTGAAGCTTTCTTT. Translated: CASSRWTGDENTEAFF.

The rearrangement links TRBV4-1 to TRBJ1-1; D call uncertain. The V and J ends lost 2 bases and 1 base respectively, with 11 bases between them. CDR1 and CDR2 (germline): MGHRA, YSYEKL. The CDR3 consists of 15 residues. The CDR3 DNA sequence: TGCGCCAGCAGCCAAAGTTGGGGTGGGAACACTGAAGCTTTCTTT. This sequence encodes CASSQSWGGNTEAFF.

This rearrangement joins TRBV7-9 to TRBJ1-1, with 8 nucleotides matching TRBD1. V was clipped by 1 base and J by 0 bases; unmatched bases: 4. Germline CDR1 reads SEHNR; CDR2 reads FQNEAQ (reference sequence). This CDR3 is 16 amino acids long. DNA for the CDR3: TGTGCCAGCAGCTTAGGCAGGGGGCTGATGAACACTGAAGCTTTCTTT. Amino acid sequence: CASSLGRGLMNTEAFF.

This rearrangement joins TRBV19 to TRBJ2-7, with 12 bases that match TRBD2. CDR1 and CDR2 from the germline V gene are LNHDA and SQIVND (reference sequence). Trimming took 3 bases from V and 7 from J; bases not matched to a gene: 4. The CDR3 runs 14 residues. CDR3 residues: CASSMVLAGGEQYF. As DNA, the CDR3 is TGTGCCAGTAGTATGGTACTAGCGGGGGGAGAGCAGTACTTC. The variable domain in full, with the rest retrieved from reference TRBV19 and TRBJ2-7, is DGGITQSPKYLFRKEGQNVTLSCEQNLNHDAMYWYRQDPGQGLRLIYYSQIVNDFQKGDIAEGYSVSREKKESFPLTVTSAQKNPTAFYLCASSMVLAGGEQYFGPGTRLTVT.

The gene calls are TRBV28 and TRBJ2-7, with a tentative D call TRBD2 (5 bases). CDR3 length equals 14 residues. Between the trimmed V and J ends, which lost 0 bases and 5 bases, there was a span of 11 bases. Per the germline V gene, CDR1 is MDHEN and CDR2 is SYDVKM. CDR3 bases: TGTGCCAGCAGTTTATGGCGGGCGGTCCACGAGCAGTACTTC. This gives the protein CASSLWRAVHEQYF.

The chain recombines TRBV24-1 with TRBJ1-5; 12 bases agree with TRBD1. Per the germline V gene, CDR1 is KGHDR and CDR2 is SFDVKD. CDR3 length: 14 residues. The trim removed 10 bases at V and 5 bases at J, leaving 5 bases unmatched. The CDR3 DNA follows: TGTGCCACTTCGGGACAGGGGGCGGATCAGCCCCAGCATTTT. Translated, it gives CATSGQGADQPQHF.

This clonotype has a count of ten or more. This sequence joins TRBV4-3 and TRBJ1-2; D may be TRBD1 (6 bases). The CDR3 is 14 residues long. The germline CDR1 and CDR2 sequences are LGHNA and YSLEER. The V end lost 4 bases, the J end lost 8 bases, and 17 bases lay between the germline ends. The CDR3 reads CASSPVPDRSGYTF. Here the CDR3 DNA reads TGCGCCAGCAGCCCTGTCCCGGACAGAAGCGGCTACACCTTC.

The chain employs TRBV11-1 and TRBJ2-1; 8 bases are shared with TRBD2. The CDR3 consists of 19 residues. J gave up 4 bases and V 4 bases, and 18 bases lay outside the gene matches. Per the germline V gene, CDR1 is SGHAT and CDR2 is FQDESV (reference sequence). The CDR3 here is CASSSVGLDRRGIYNEQFF. The CDR3, as DNA: TGTGCCAGCAGCTCTGTGGGACTAGATCGACGTGGCATTTACAATGAGCAGTTCTTC.

V gene TRBV4-1 combines with J gene TRBJ2-7, with D maybe TRBD1 (7 bases). Trimming cost V 5 bases and J 2 bases, with 16 bases left between them. This CDR3 has 15 residues. Germline CDR1 is MGHRA and CDR2 is YSYEKL. CDR3 DNA sequence: TGCGCCAGCAGCTGGATGACAGGGAGGACCTACGAGCAGTACTTC. It translates to CASSWMTGRTYEQYF.

This clonotype appeared a few times. V usage is TRBV12-3 or TRBV12-4 and J usage is TRBJ2-1, with D possibly matching TRBD1 (5 bases). The CDR3 spans 13 residues. V was shortened by 1 base and J by 9 bases, with 10 bases between the two germline ends. The CDR3 is CASSLGVRGEQFF. The CDR3 nucleotides are TGTGCCAGCAGTTTAGGAGTTAGGGGTGAGCAGTTCTTC.

J is TRBJ2-3 and V is TRBV3-1; maybe TRBD2 (5 bases). The V end lost 0 bases, the J end lost 3 bases, and 10 bases lay between the germline ends. This CDR3 spans 15 amino acids. Germline V gives CDR1 LGHDT, CDR2 YNNKEL (reference sequence). The CDR3 is CASSQDQLATDTQYF. The DNA of the CDR3 is TGTGCCAGCAGCCAAGATCAGTTAGCGACAGATACGCAGTATTTT.

This clonotype was picked up many times. The chain recombines TRBV4-3 with TRBJ1-4; TRBD1 matches 7 bases. Germline CDR1 LGHNA, CDR2 YSLEER. J was trimmed by 0 bases and V by 6 bases; bases with no gene match: 7. This CDR3 comprises 16 residues. CDR3 loop: CASRRGLGATNEKLFF. DNA of the CDR3: TGCGCCAGCAGGAGGGGGCTCGGGGCAACTAATGAAAAACTGTTTTTT.

This clonotype was picked up a small number of times. The rearrangement uses TRBV10-3 and TRBJ2-3; TRBD2 is a possible D gene (5 bases). Germline lookup yields CDR1 ENHRY and CDR2 SYGVKD. The CDR3 runs 14 residues. V lost 2 bases and J lost 6, with 12 bases in between. CDR3 sequence reads: CAISEPGEMDTQYF. DNA of the CDR3: TGTGCCATCAGTGAGCCCGGGGAAATGGATACGCAGTATTTT.

This clonotype has a count of ten or more. V is TRBV27 and J is TRBJ2-1; 12 nucleotides match TRBD2. The ends lost 6 bases at V and 8 bases at J; junction bases unmatched: 5. Germline CDR1 and CDR2: MNHEY and SMNVEV (reference sequence). The CDR3 spans 14 residues. CDR3 bases: TGTGCCAGCAGCTATGGACTAGCGGGACATGAGCAGTTCTTC. It translates to CASSYGLAGHEQFF.

V is TRBV12-3 or TRBV12-4 and J is TRBJ1-4; 7 bases agree with TRBD1. The CDR3 runs 15 residues. J was trimmed by 2 bases and V by 7 bases; bases with no gene match: 7. Here the CDR3 reads CASTQGGVTNEKLFF. Here the CDR3 DNA reads TGTGCCAGCACCCAGGGGGGGGTGACTAATGAAAAACTGTTTTTT.

The chain links TRBV12-3 or TRBV12-4 to TRBJ2-1, with 8 bases lining up with TRBD2. V was pared by 8 bases and J by 4 bases, with 10 bases of the junction left unmatched. The length of the CDR3 is 15 residues. The CDR3 sequence: CASRSGTRYYNEQFF. The CDR3 bases are TGTGCCAGCCGCTCGGGGACTAGGTATTACAATGAGCAGTTCTTC.

In nucleotides, the CDR3 is TGCAGTGCCAGACAGGGGGCGAGTACTGAAGCTTTCTTT. Protein product: CSARQGASTEAFF. J is TRBJ1-1 and V is TRBV20-1; 10 bases are shared with TRBD1. CDR1 is DFQATT, CDR2 SNEGSKA, per germline (reference sequence). The CDR3 sequence is 13 residues long. The ends lost 6 bases at V and 5 bases at J; junction bases unmatched: 6.